Presented here are 16 T cell receptor beta chains from one specimen sequenced in a study of blood T cell repertoires in COVID-19. Method: immunoSEQ multiplex PCR; TCRdb's copy keeps in-frame clones and lacks some. This table holds 150,000 to 200,000 clones, more than 70% found once. The sequenced material came from peripheral blood. These TCRs come from a woman aged 30 to 39 with acute or convalescent COVID-19.

The chain links TRBV2 to TRBJ1-2; 9 positions match TRBD1. The V gene's germline CDR1 is SNHLY and CDR2 FYNNEI. The CDR3 runs 16 residues. J gave up 3 bases and V 4 bases, and 9 bases lay outside the gene matches. In nucleotides, the CDR3 is TGTGCCAGCAGTGTCGGTGGACAGGGGTATTACTATGGCTACACCTTC. This encodes CASSVGGQGYYYGYTF.

The chain joins TRBV5-1 to TRBJ1-1; no reliable D call. Trimming removed 5 bases at V and 2 bases at J, with 10 bases between. Per the germline V gene, CDR1 is SGHRS and CDR2 is YFSETQ. The CDR3 totals 13 residues. Written as DNA, the CDR3 is TGCGCCAGCAGGTTCTCAGATAACACTGAAGCTTTCTTT. This sequence encodes CASRFSDNTEAFF.

This sequence joins TRBV6-5 and TRBJ2-7, with D perhaps TRBD1 (5 bases). The CDR3 spans 11 residues. Germline V gives CDR1 MNHEY, CDR2 SVGAGI. With 8 bases removed from V and 10 bases from J, the gap between germline ends came to 15 bases. DNA of the CDR3: TGTGCCAGCGGTAACAACAGGCGCCAGTACTTC. It is translated as CASGNNRRQYF.

The chain is built from TRBV28 and TRBJ1-2; tentatively, D is TRBD1 (6 bases). This CDR3 has 14 amino acids. Trimming left V 2 bases short and J 4 bases short, with 11 bases between. Per the germline V gene, CDR1 is MDHEN and CDR2 is SYDVKM. CDR3 region: CASSLKGGLYGYTF. For the CDR3, the DNA is TGTGCCAGCAGTTTAAAGGGGGGGCTCTATGGCTACACCTTC.

This clone was detected a few times. This chain connects TRBV4-1 to TRBJ1-5; no clear D. This CDR3 spans 14 amino acids. Germline V lookup: CDR1 MGHRA, CDR2 YSYEKL. V was clipped by 5 bases and J by 10 bases, with 18 bases between them. CDR3 in amino acids: CASSYGLMEGPQHF. CDR3 in DNA: TGCGCCAGCAGCTATGGACTGATGGAGGGACCCCAGCATTTT.

The genes are TRBV7-8 and TRBJ2-5, with D perhaps TRBD2 (5 bases). The CDR3 covers 14 residues. Germline CDR1 is SGHVS and CDR2 is FQNEAQ. V was pared by 5 bases and J by 0 bases, with 10 bases between. The CDR3 DNA reads TGTGCCAGCAGCGCCGACTATTACCAAGAGACCCAGTACTTC. As protein: CASSADYYQETQYF.

The chain links TRBV28 to TRBJ2-7; 8 positions agree with TRBD1. V gave up 5 bases and J gave up 0 bases; unmatched junction bases: 9. The germline gives CDR1 MDHEN, CDR2 SYDVKM. The CDR3 totals 16 residues. Written as DNA, the CDR3 is TGTGCCAGCAGTCTACTTAGGACAGGGAGCTCCTACGAGCAGTACTTC. Residues: CASSLLRTGSSYEQYF.

Here the CDR3 reads CASSLAAGQETQYF. CDR3 DNA: TGTGCCAGCAGCTTGGCCGCAGGGCAAGAGACCCAGTACTTC. The chain employs TRBV5-4 and TRBJ2-5; tentative D call: TRBD1 (5 bases). The germline gives CDR1 SGHNT, CDR2 YYREEE (reference sequence). Trimming removed 0 bases at V and 2 bases at J, with 8 bases between. The CDR3 loop spans 14 amino acids.

This chain connects TRBV6-5 to TRBJ2-7; 13 positions match TRBD2. With V trimmed by 6 bases and J by 9 bases, 8 bases remained unmatched. Germline V gene lookup returns CDR1 MNHEY and CDR2 SVGAGI. The CDR3 runs 14 residues. The CDR3 sequence: CASSTGTSGNVQYF. DNA of the CDR3: TGTGCCAGCAGCACCGGGACTAGCGGGAATGTGCAGTACTTC.

The rearrangement uses TRBV19 and TRBJ1-5; D is ambiguous. V was shortened by 6 bases and J by 6 bases, with 15 bases between the two germline ends. From germline, CDR1 is LNHDA and CDR2 SQIVND (reference sequence). This CDR3 is built from 14 residues. CDR3 amino acids: CASSGDISFQPQHF. The CDR3 DNA sequence: TGTGCCAGTAGCGGTGACATCTCATTTCAGCCCCAGCATTTT.

The chain employs TRBV11-3 and TRBJ2-1; D not resolved. The V gene lost 3 bases and the J gene lost 10 bases, with 10 bases spanning the gap. The length of the CDR3 is 12 residues. Germline V gene sequence: CDR1 SGHNT, CDR2 YENEEA. CDR3 sequence: CASSFYGAEQFF. The CDR3 coding sequence is TGTGCCAGCAGCTTCTACGGAGCGGAGCAGTTCTTC.

This clone was recorded only once. Different DNA sequences within this sample yield the same CDR3. The rearrangement joins TRBV24-1 to TRBJ1-4; 11 bases map to TRBD1. The CDR3 has 15 amino acids. Germline assignment: CDR1 KGHDR and CDR2 SFDVKD. The V segment lost 3 bases and the J segment 7 bases; nucleotides outside the gene matches: 3. The CDR3 reads CATSDPGTGGEKLFF. The CDR3 DNA is TGTGCCACCAGTGATCCCGGGACAGGGGGTGAAAAACTGTTTTTT.

The rearrangement uses TRBV12-5 and TRBJ2-1; 13 nucleotides agree with TRBD2. The CDR3 runs to 13 residues. Unmatched junction bases numbered 3, after V lost 5 bases and J lost 11 bases. The germline CDR1 and CDR2 sequences are LGHNT and FRNRAP. The DNA of the CDR3 is TGTGCTAGTGGTGGACTAGCGGGAGTTCAGCAGTTCTTC. Protein: CASGGLAGVQQFF.

The CDR3 is CASSQVLHGYTF. CDR3 bases: TGTGCCAGCAGCCAGGTCCTCCATGGCTACACCTTC. This sequence joins TRBV28 and TRBJ1-2; no reliable D call. V was cut by 6 bases and J by 6 bases, with 11 bases left in between. CDR1 and CDR2 (germline): MDHEN, SYDVKM. This CDR3 has 12 residues.

This clone came up a few times. This chain uses TRBV3-1 (or the pseudogene TRBV3-2) with TRBJ2-7; TRBD2 agrees at 7 bases. Germline loops: CDR1 LGHDT, CDR2 YNNKEL (reference sequence). V lost 4 bases and J lost 6; bases outside the gene matches: 9. The CDR3 runs 14 residues. CDR3 bases: TGTGCCAGCAGCCTCCGGGGAGGGCCCCTCGAGCAGTACTTC. Encoded protein: CASSLRGGPLEQYF.

The J gene is TRBJ2-5, the V gene TRBV5-8, with TRBD1 identical over 7 bases. This CDR3 is 14 amino acids long. V shed 4 bases, J shed 4 bases, and the junction held 7 bases outside the gene matches. Germline assignment: CDR1 SGHTS and CDR2 YDEGEE. The CDR3 DNA follows: TGTGCCAGCAGCCTTGGGTGGACAGGAGAGACCCAGTACTTC. This gives the protein CASSLGWTGETQYF.